Given below is one TCR beta chain in context. Its antigen is not known. TEMRA cells were FACS-enriched and CD8+ and CD4+ T cells negatively isolated. Random hexamers were used to reverse transcribe the RNA input (about 0.5 to 1 ug). TCRdb reanalysed the immunoSEQ multiplex PCR reads using MiXCR and keeps one entry per CDR3 protein. This sample has about 110,000 distinct CDR3 sequences, with approximately 93% found just once. The data belong to a study of CD8 T cells in Susac syndrome. Study-wide background: Blood was drawn from patients with Susac syndrome. At that point, they were therapy-naive, on corticosteroids, or on intravenous immunoglobulin alone.

General study results and limits: The number of Susac-specific public clones found was around 16 in total CD8+ repertoires and 4 to 6 in CD8+ TEMRA repertoires.

Trimming removed 6 bases from V and 3 bases from J, with 17 bases in between. Germline V CDR1 and CDR2: SGDLS, YYNGEE. This CDR3 has 15 residues. The sequence derives from a human donor with Susac syndrome. The sequencing input was CD8+ T cells from PBMCs. The V and J genes are TRBV9 and TRBJ2-3; possibly TRBD2 for D (7 bases). The CDR3 sequence is CASTSGGASTDTQYF. CDR3 in DNA: TGTGCCAGCACCTCGGGGGGCGCCAGTACAGATACGCAGTATTTT.